One TCR beta chain is described in this entry. The sample originates from a study of blood T cells in healthy people across ages. For the second PCR, which ran for about 7 to 11 cycles, a sample-barcoded 5' primer and a J-beta primer mix were used. TCRdb passed the 5' RACE reads through MiXCR, listing each CDR3 protein once. This table has 1.5 million to 2 million distinct CDR3 sequences, roughly 43% appearing once. No fewer than 5.5 micrograms of total RNA were isolated from every sample. This CDR3 region has 15 residues. The germline V gene encodes CDR1 SGHRS and CDR2 YFSETQ. V was shortened by 2 bases and J by 4 bases, with 12 bases between the two germline ends.

The gene calls are TRBV5-1 and TRBJ2-2, with D perhaps assigned TRBD1 or TRBD2 (6 bases each). The sequence came from a human donor in good health. The sequencing sample was made of blood. CDR3 loop: CASSFRTGATGELFF. For the CDR3, the DNA is TGCGCCAGCAGCTTCCGTACGGGGGCCACCGGGGAGCTGTTTTTT.